This T cell receptor (beta chain) was profiled in a study of blood T cell repertoires in COVID-19. In the study overall: The study drew acute and convalescent COVID-19 samples from the United States, Italy and Spain. From T cells, B-cell-depleted T cells, or PBMCs came the material, which was cDNA or gDNA.

The CDR3 is made up of 18 amino acids. Germline CDR1 SGHTA, CDR2 FQGNSA. With 3 bases clipped from V and 4 bases from J, the junction kept 11 bases outside the gene matches. Original handling: Using reference gene primer amplification, nucleated cell counts were estimated. The table came from immunoSEQ multiplex PCR; TCRdb's copy has only in-frame clones and leaves some out. The V and J calls and clone size were taken over from that table, and D and trimming were inferred from the DNA. The table includes roughly 94,000 clones, around 84% detected once. This chain links TRBV7-2 with TRBJ2-5, with 13 bases identical to TRBD2. The TCR sequence derives from a man aged 60 to 69 with acute or convalescent COVID-19. Sample: peripheral blood. CDR3 sequence: CASSFARTSGGGGETQYF. The CDR3 region has the DNA TGTGCCAGCAGCTTTGCCCGGACTAGCGGGGGAGGGGGAGAGACCCAGTACTTC.